This passage covers 20 T cell receptor beta chains from one sample sequenced in a study of blood T cells in healthy people across ages. Primed by a sample-barcoded 5' primer and a J-beta primer mix, a second PCR proceeded for about 6 to 11 cycles. In TCRdb, the 5' RACE reads were re-called with MiXCR into one record per CDR3 protein. The table lists over a million distinct CDR3 sequences, 45% to 70% of them singletons. The sequenced sample consisted of blood. The receptors were sampled from a man between 18 and 35 years old in good health.

The chain links TRBV28 to TRBJ2-6, with 8 bases fitting TRBD1. Germline trimming cut 5 bases from V and 0 bases from J; bases unmatched to any gene: 21. In germline, CDR1 is MDHEN, CDR2 SYDVKM. CDR3 length: 22 residues. In DNA form, the CDR3 reads TGTGCCAGCAGTCGGCGGCTCCCCATTCTGGACAGGGTGGGCTCTGGGGCCAACGTCCTGACTTTC. Amino acids: CASSRRLPILDRVGSGANVLTF.

This clonotype came up a few times. The V call is TRBV3-1, the J call TRBJ2-3; 9 bases are shared with TRBD1. The germline V gene encodes CDR1 LGHDT and CDR2 YNNKEL (reference sequence). V shed 3 bases and J 4 bases; nucleotides not matched to a gene: 2. The CDR3 contains 14 residues. CDR3 sequence: CASSQTGGADTQYF. The CDR3 nucleotides read TGTGCCAGCAGCCAGACAGGGGGGGCAGATACGCAGTATTTT.

This clonotype has just a few counts. The chain employs TRBV12-3 or TRBV12-4 and TRBJ2-5; TRBD2 is a possible D gene (7 bases). The V end lost 6 bases, the J end lost 5 bases, and 13 bases lay between the germline ends. The CDR3 is 13 amino acids. The CDR3 is CASSSGEGETQYF. The CDR3 region has the DNA TGTGCCAGCAGCTCAGGGGAGGGGGAGACCCAGTACTTC.

The rearrangement links TRBV12-5 to TRBJ2-6; 7 bases agree with TRBD2. Trimming cost V 5 bases and J 4 bases; bases outside gene matches: 11. Germline V lookup: CDR1 LGHNT, CDR2 FRNRAP. The CDR3 has 17 amino acids. Written as DNA, the CDR3 is TGTGCTAGTGGTCATTATGCGGGAGCAGGCGGGGCCAACGTCCTGACTTTC. Translating gives CASGHYAGAGGANVLTF.

The chain uses TRBV2 and TRBJ2-4, with TRBD1 matching 7 bases. The DNA end lines up better with TRBJ2-7; the J call may be wrong. This CDR3 has 15 residues. CDR1 is SNHLY and CDR2 is FYNNEI in the germline V gene. CDR3 bases: TGTGCCAGCAGTGAATCTGGACAGGTAACCTACGAGCAGTACTTC. Translating gives CASSESGQVTYEQYF.

As DNA, the CDR3 is TGCAGTGCTAGTGGTCAGGACAATCAGCCCCAGCATTTT. Amino acids: CSASGQDNQPQHF. The chain recombines TRBV20-1 with TRBJ1-5; D gene uncertain. V dropped 3 bases and J dropped 3 bases, with 9 bases sitting between them. The V gene's germline CDR1 is DFQATT and CDR2 SNEGSKA (reference sequence). CDR3 length: 13 amino acids.

This clonotype appeared a single time. This rearrangement joins TRBV10-2 to TRBJ1-4, with D uncertain. V dropped 2 bases and J dropped 0 bases, with 4 bases sitting between them. Germline V gives CDR1 WSHSY, CDR2 SAAADI. CDR3 length: 14 amino acids. The CDR3 DNA is TGCGCCAGCAGTGAGAGGTCAACTAATGAAAAACTGTTTTTT. It is translated as CASSERSTNEKLFF.

This rearrangement joins TRBV7-2 to TRBJ2-1; 7 bases align to TRBD2. Germline CDR1 reads SGHTA; CDR2 reads FQGNSA. The CDR3 has 16 amino acids. V trimming: 5 bases; J trimming: 2 bases; junction bases outside the gene matches: 9. The CDR3: CASSPSGAGAYNEQFF. As DNA, the CDR3 is TGTGCCAGCAGCCCCTCCGGGGCGGGGGCCTACAATGAGCAGTTCTTC.

In its sample, this clonotype was seen a few times. J is TRBJ2-4 and V is TRBV29-1; 14 nucleotides match TRBD2. J lost 4 bases, V lost 0 bases, and 11 bases had no gene match. Germline V gene lookup returns CDR1 SQVTM and CDR2 ANQGSEA. The CDR3 extends over 19 amino acids. The CDR3 nucleotides read TGCAGCGTTGAAGATCTCCTAGGACTAGCGGGGGGTCCTAAAAACATTCAGTACTTC. Protein: CSVEDLLGLAGGPKNIQYF.

The V call is TRBV6-6, the J call TRBJ2-5; 14 bases align to TRBD2. V trimming: 1 base; J trimming: 7 bases; junction bases outside the gene matches: 8. The CDR3 loop spans 17 amino acids. The germline V gene encodes CDR1 MNHNY and CDR2 SVGAGI (reference sequence). In nucleotides, the CDR3 is TGTGCCAGCAGTTACTATCCGGGACTAGCGGGAGTAAGGACCCAGTACTTC. It codes for CASSYYPGLAGVRTQYF.

This CDR3 is CASKASGTETQYF. CDR3 bases: TGTGCCAGCAAGGCTAGCGGGACAGAGACCCAGTACTTC. J is TRBJ2-5 and V is TRBV2; TRBD2 matches at 9 bases. CDR1 is SNHLY and CDR2 is FYNNEI in the germline V gene. The CDR3 loop spans 13 amino acids. Trimming at V came to 7 bases and at J to 4 bases, leaving 4 bases not matched to a gene.

CDR3 sequence: CSVEVGRGDTGELFF. The CDR3 DNA is TGCAGCGTTGAGGTGGGGCGGGGGGACACCGGGGAGCTGTTTTTT. The J gene is TRBJ2-2, the V gene TRBV29-1; 8 bases agree with TRBD2. Per germline, CDR1 SQVTM and CDR2 ANQGSEA. V lost 3 bases and J lost 3; bases outside the gene matches: 6. The length of the CDR3 is 15 residues.

The chain employs TRBV6-1 and TRBJ2-1; D is perhaps TRBD1 or TRBD2 (5 bases each). The CDR3 contains 14 residues. Germline V gene sequence: CDR1 MNHNS, CDR2 SASEGT. The germline V and J ends were trimmed by 2 bases and 5 bases, with 10 bases remaining between them. The CDR3 here is CASSEWDVDNEQFF. The CDR3 DNA reads as TGTGCCAGCAGTGAATGGGACGTAGACAATGAGCAGTTCTTC.

For the CDR3, the DNA is TGCAGTGCCCAACAAAGACGAGCCGGGGATACGCAGTATTTT. This codes for CSAQQRRAGDTQYF. The chain recombines TRBV20-1 with TRBJ2-3, with unresolved D. This CDR3 comprises 14 residues. The ends were cut back, 6 bases at V and 6 bases at J, with 19 bases in the middle. Germline-derived CDR1 and CDR2 are DFQATT and SNEGSKA (reference sequence).

The table lists this clonotype with a few counts. V and J are TRBV5-1 and TRBJ2-3; 9 bases agree with TRBD2. V lost 0 bases, J lost 4 bases, and 9 bases stayed unmatched. This CDR3 region has 17 residues. The germline CDR1 and CDR2 sequences are SGHRS and YFSETQ. Here the CDR3 reads CASSLALAGEHSDTQYF. The DNA of the CDR3 is TGCGCCAGCAGCTTGGCCTTAGCGGGGGAACATTCAGATACGCAGTATTTT.

The chain has TRBV28 and TRBJ2-3; tentatively, D is TRBD2 (5 bases). This CDR3 spans 15 amino acids. V was shortened by 7 bases and J by 3 bases, with 17 bases between the two germline ends. CDR1 is MDHEN and CDR2 is SYDVKM in the germline V gene. The CDR3 bases are TGTGCCAGCAACCCCCGGGGTACGGGGACAGATACGCAGTATTTT. As protein: CASNPRGTGTDTQYF.

V gene TRBV27 combines with J gene TRBJ1-1; no reliable D call. V was pared by 3 bases and J by 0 bases, with 11 bases between. Germline CDR1 MNHEY, CDR2 SMNVEV (reference sequence). This CDR3 is built from 15 residues. CDR3 amino acids: CASSFGFQVNTEAFF. The CDR3 nucleotides are TGTGCCAGCAGTTTTGGATTTCAGGTGAACACTGAAGCTTTCTTT.

The chain joins TRBV12-3 or TRBV12-4 to TRBJ2-3; possibly TRBD1 for D (5 bases). V lost 7 bases and J lost 1, with 12 bases in between. The CDR3 consists of 14 residues. In DNA, the CDR3 is TGTGCCAGCACCGTTCCCAGGGGCACAGATACGCAGTATTTT. It is translated as CASTVPRGTDTQYF.

The gene calls are TRBV28 and TRBJ2-2; tentatively, D is TRBD1 or TRBD2 (6 bases each). CDR3 size: 16 residues. Looked up from germline, CDR1 is MDHEN and CDR2 is SYDVKM. With 1 base removed from V and 4 bases from J, the gap between germline ends came to 13 bases. DNA for the CDR3: TGTGCCAGCAGTTTATATTCTAGGGGGGTCACCGGGGAGCTGTTTTTT. Protein: CASSLYSRGVTGELFF.

The rearrangement uses TRBV20-1 and TRBJ2-5; 8 bases map to TRBD2. CDR1 is DFQATT and CDR2 is SNEGSKA in the germline V gene (reference sequence). With V trimmed by 6 bases and J by 3 bases, 3 bases remained unmatched. The CDR3 totals 12 residues. Here the CDR3 DNA reads TGCAGTGCCCAACTAGCGGAAGAGACCCAGTACTTC. Protein sequence: CSAQLAEETQYF.